This T cell receptor beta chain stems from a study of cytomegalovirus exposure and HLA in healthy donors. Both 60 Vbeta primers and 13 Jbeta primers went into the PCR. The data were produced by immunoSEQ multiplex PCR, yet TCRdb's version contains in-frame clones alone and is incomplete. The sample has under 200,000 clones, around 73% seen once. As concerns this clone: The antigen is not known. The junction and the germline gene differ at one end; a read error may be behind it.

Germline-derived CDR1 and CDR2 are LNHDA and SQIVND (reference sequence). The CDR3 has 15 amino acids. Study results and limitations: Per published accounts, TCR beta sequences correctly predicted the HLA-A and HLA-B alleles of most subjects.

Sequencing used PBMCs. This receptor was identified in a woman in her late teens or twenties in good health and CMV-seropositive. The J gene is TRBJ2-6, the V gene TRBV19; D uncertain. CDR3 loop: CAGSIIISGANVLTF. CDR3 DNA sequence: TGTGCCGGTAGTATCATCATCTCTGGGGCCAACGTCCTGACTTTC. Supplemented by reference TRBV19 and TRBJ2-6, the full variable domain reads DGGITQSPKYLFRKEGQNVTLSCEQNLNHDAMYWYRQDPGQGLRLIYYSQIVNDFQKGDIAEGYSVSREKKESFPLTVTSAQKNPTAFYLCAGSIIISGANVLTFGAGSRLTVL.